This T cell receptor beta chain is drawn from a study of blood T cell repertoires in COVID-19. In the source study's methods: Estimates of nucleated cell counts were drawn from the amplification of reference gene primers. Produced via immunoSEQ multiplex PCR; TCRdb's table is partial and in-frame only. From that table come the V and J calls and clone size; the DNA was used to work out D and trimming. The sample holds hundreds of thousands of clones; roughly nine tenths are singletons and the top ten take about 5%. The CDR3 extends over 13 amino acids. Germline V CDR1 and CDR2: SGHDT, YYEEEE. The ends were cut back, 3 bases at V and 2 bases at J, with 9 bases in the middle. In terms of age and location, participants ranged from about 18 to 90 years and lived in about 25 US areas.

The clonotype originates from a man between 60 and 75 years old who had recovered from COVID-19. Sequenced sample: PBMCs or T cells enriched from blood (not recorded which). The rearrangement uses TRBV5-6 and TRBJ2-7, with TRBD1 as a possible D gene (6 bases). The CDR3 region has the DNA TGTGCCAGCAGCTCGGACAGTCCCTACGAGCAGTACTTC. It yields the protein CASSSDSPYEQYF.